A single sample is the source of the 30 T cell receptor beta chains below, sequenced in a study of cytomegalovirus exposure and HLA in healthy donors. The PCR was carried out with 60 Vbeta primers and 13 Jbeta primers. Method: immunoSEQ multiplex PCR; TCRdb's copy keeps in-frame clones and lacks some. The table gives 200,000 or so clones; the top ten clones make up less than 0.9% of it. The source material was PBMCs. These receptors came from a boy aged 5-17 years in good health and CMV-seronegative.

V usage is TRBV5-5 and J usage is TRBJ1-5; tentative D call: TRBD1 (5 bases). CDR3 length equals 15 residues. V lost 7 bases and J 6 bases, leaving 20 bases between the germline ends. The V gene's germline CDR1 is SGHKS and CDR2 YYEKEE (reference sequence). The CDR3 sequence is CASGFTGEKGQPQHF. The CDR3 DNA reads TGTGCCAGCGGATTCACAGGTGAAAAAGGTCAGCCCCAGCATTTT.

The CDR3 nucleotides are TGTGCCAGCAGTGAAAGAGTAGCAGGGCTGAACACTGAAGCTTTCTTT. Residues: CASSERVAGLNTEAFF. The V gene is TRBV25-1, the J gene TRBJ1-1, with TRBD1 as a possible D gene (5 bases). Germline V gene data show CDR1 as MGHDK and CDR2 as SYGVNS. Between the trimmed V and J ends, which lost 2 bases and 0 bases, there was a span of 13 bases. CDR3 size: 16 residues.

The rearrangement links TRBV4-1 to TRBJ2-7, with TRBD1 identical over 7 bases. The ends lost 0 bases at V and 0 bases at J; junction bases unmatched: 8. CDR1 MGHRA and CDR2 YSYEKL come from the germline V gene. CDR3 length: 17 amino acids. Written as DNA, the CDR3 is TGCGCCAGCAGCCAAGATCGGCGAGGGACAGACTCCTACGAGCAGTACTTC. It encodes CASSQDRRGTDSYEQYF.

DNA for the CDR3: TGTGCCAGTAGTATGGCCGCGGAAGTTTGGCCCCAGCATTTT. Translation: CASSMAAEVWPQHF. The V and J genes are TRBV19 and TRBJ1-5; D unresolved. The CDR3 sequence is 14 residues long. V dropped 3 bases and J dropped 9 bases, with 15 bases sitting between them. From germline, CDR1 is LNHDA and CDR2 SQIVND (reference sequence).

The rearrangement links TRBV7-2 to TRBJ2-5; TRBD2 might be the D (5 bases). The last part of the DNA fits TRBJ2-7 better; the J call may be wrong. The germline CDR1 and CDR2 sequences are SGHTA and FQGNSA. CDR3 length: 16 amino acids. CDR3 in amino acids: CASSLEPGISHYEQYF. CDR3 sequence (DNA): TGTGCCAGCAGCTTAGAGCCGGGGATCAGTCACTACGAGCAGTACTTC.

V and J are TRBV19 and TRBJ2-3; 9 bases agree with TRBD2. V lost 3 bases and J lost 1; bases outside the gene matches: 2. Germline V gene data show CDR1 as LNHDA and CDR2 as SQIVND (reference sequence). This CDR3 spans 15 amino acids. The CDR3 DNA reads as TGTGCCAGTAGTATGTCTAGCGGGGGCACAGATACGCAGTATTTT. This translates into CASSMSSGGTDTQYF.

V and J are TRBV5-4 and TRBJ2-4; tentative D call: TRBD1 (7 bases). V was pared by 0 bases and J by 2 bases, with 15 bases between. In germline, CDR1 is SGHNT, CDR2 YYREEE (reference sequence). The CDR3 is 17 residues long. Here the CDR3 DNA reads TGTGCCAGCAGCTTGGCCTGGCAGGGGGGAACCAAAAACATTCAGTACTTC. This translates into CASSLAWQGGTKNIQYF.

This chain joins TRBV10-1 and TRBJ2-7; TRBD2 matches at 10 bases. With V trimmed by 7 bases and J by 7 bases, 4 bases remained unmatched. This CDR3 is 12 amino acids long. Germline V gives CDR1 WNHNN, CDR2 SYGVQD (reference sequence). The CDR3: CASILAGVEQYF. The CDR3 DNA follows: TGCGCCAGCATCCTAGCGGGGGTTGAGCAGTACTTC.

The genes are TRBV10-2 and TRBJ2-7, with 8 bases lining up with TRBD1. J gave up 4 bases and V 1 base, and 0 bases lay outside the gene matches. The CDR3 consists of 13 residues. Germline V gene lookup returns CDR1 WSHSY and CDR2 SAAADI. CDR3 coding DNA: TGCGCCAGCAGTGAGTACAGGGGGTACGAGCAGTACTTC. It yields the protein CASSEYRGYEQYF.

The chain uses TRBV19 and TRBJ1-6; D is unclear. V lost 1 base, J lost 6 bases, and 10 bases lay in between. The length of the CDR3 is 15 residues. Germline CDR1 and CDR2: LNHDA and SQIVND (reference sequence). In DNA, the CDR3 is TGTGCCAGTAGTATAGCTTCAGGACTTAATTCACCCCTCCACTTT. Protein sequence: CASSIASGLNSPLHF.

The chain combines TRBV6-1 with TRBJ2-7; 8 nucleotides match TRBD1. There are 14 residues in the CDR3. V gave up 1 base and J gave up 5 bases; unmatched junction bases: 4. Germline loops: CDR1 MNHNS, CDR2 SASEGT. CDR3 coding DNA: TGTGCCAGCAGTGAAGGAAGGGACAGGAACGAGCAGTACTTC. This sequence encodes CASSEGRDRNEQYF.

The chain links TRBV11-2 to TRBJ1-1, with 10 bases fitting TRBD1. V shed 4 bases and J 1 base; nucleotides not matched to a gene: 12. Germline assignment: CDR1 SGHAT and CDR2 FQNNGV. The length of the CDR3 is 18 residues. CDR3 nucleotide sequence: TGTGCCAGCAGCTCCCGAACGGGACAGGGGATGAGGAACACTGAAGCTTTCTTT. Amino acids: CASSSRTGQGMRNTEAFF.

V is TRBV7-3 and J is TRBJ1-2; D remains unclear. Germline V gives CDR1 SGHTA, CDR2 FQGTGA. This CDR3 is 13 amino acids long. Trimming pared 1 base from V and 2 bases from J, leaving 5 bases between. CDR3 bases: TGTGCCAGCAGCTTAAACGGGAACTATGGCTACACCTTC. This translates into CASSLNGNYGYTF.

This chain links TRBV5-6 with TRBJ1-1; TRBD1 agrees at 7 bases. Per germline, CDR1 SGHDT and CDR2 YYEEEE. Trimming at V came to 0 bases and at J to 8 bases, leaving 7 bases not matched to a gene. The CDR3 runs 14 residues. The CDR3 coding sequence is TGTGCCAGCAGCTTGGAGGGGACAGCCCTAGAAGCTTTCTTT. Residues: CASSLEGTALEAFF.

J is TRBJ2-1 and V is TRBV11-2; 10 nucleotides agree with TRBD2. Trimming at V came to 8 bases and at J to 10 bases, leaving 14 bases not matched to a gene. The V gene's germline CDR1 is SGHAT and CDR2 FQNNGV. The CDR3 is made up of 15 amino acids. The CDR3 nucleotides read TGTGCCAGCCGGAGTAGCGGGGGGCCCAGTGGGGAGCAGTTCTTC. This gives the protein CASRSSGGPSGEQFF.

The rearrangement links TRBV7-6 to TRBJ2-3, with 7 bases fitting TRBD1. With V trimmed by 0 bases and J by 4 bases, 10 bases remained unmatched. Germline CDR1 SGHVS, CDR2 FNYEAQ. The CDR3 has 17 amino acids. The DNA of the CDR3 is TGTGCCAGCAGCTTAGCGCTATCCAGGGGGAGACCAGATACGCAGTATTTT. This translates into CASSLALSRGRPDTQYF.

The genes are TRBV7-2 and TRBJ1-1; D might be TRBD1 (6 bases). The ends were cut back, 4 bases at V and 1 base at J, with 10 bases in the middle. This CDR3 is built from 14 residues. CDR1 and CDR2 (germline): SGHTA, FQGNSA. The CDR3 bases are TGTGCCAGCAGCTGGGCAGGGGAGAACACTGAAGCTTTCTTT. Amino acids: CASSWAGENTEAFF.

The CDR3 is CASSSGIAAFF. The CDR3 region has the DNA TGCGCCAGCAGCTCCGGGATAGCCGCTTTCTTT. The chain is built from TRBV5-1 and TRBJ1-1; D gene unclear. From germline, CDR1 is SGHRS and CDR2 YFSETQ. CDR3 length equals 11 residues. With 3 bases removed from V and 11 bases from J, the gap between germline ends came to 11 bases.

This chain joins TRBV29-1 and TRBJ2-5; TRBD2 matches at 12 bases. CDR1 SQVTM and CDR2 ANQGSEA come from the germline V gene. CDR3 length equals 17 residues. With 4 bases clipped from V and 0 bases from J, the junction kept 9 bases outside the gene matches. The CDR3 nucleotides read TGCAGCGTTGGGTGGACTAGCGGGGCCAAGTACCAAGAGACCCAGTACTTC. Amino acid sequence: CSVGWTSGAKYQETQYF.

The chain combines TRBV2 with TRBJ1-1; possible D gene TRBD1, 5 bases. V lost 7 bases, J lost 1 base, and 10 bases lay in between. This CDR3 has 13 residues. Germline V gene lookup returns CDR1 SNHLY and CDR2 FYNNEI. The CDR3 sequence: CASNRQSNTEAFF. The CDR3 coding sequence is TGTGCCAGCAACCGACAGTCGAACACTGAAGCTTTCTTT.

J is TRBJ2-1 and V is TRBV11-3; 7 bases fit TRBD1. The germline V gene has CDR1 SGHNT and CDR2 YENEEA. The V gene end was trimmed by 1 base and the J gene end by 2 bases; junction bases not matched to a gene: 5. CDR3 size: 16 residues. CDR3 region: CASSLGMTGPYNEQFF. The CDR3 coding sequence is TGTGCCAGCAGCTTAGGAATGACAGGGCCCTACAATGAGCAGTTCTTC.

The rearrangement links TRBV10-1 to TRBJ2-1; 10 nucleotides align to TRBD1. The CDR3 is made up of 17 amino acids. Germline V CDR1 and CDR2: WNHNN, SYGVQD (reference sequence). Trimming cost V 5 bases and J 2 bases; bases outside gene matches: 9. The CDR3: CASSFETGQGPYNEQFF. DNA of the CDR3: TGCGCCAGCAGTTTTGAAACGGGACAGGGGCCCTACAATGAGCAGTTCTTC.

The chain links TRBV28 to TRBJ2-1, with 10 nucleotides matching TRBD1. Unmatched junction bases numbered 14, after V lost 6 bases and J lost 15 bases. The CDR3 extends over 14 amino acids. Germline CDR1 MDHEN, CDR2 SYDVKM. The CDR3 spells CASRSSGTGEGLFF. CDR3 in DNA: TGTGCCAGCAGATCAAGCGGGACAGGGGAAGGTCTGTTCTTC.

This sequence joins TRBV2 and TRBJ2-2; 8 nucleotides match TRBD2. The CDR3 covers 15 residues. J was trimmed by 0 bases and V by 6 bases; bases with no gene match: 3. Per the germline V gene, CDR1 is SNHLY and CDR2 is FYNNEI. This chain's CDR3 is CASRRGGPNTGELFF. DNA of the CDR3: TGTGCCAGCAGACGGGGGGGTCCGAACACCGGGGAGCTGTTTTTT.

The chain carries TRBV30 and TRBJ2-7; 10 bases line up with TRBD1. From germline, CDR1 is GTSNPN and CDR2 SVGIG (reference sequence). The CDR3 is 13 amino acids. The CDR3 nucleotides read TGTGCGGAGTCAGTGGGACAGGGGAACGAGCAGTACTTC. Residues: CAESVGQGNEQYF.

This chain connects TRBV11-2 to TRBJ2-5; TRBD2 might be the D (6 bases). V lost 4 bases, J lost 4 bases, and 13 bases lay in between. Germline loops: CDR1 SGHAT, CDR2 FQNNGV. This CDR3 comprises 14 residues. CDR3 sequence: CASSSERVGETQYF. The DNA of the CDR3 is TGTGCCAGCAGCTCAGAGCGGGTCGGAGAGACCCAGTACTTC.

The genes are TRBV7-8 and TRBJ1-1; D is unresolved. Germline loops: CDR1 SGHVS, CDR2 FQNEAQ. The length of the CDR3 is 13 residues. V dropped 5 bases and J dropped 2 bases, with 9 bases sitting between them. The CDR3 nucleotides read TGTGCCAGCAGCGCCTACCCAAACACTGAAGCTTTCTTT. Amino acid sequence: CASSAYPNTEAFF.

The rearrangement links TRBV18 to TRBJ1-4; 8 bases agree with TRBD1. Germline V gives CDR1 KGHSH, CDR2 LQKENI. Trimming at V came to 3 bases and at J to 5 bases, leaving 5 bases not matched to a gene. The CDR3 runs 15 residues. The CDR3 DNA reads TGTGCCAGCTCACCCTACGACAGGGGCAATGAAAAACTGTTTTTT. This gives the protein CASSPYDRGNEKLFF. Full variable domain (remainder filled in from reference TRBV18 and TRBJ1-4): NAGVMQNPRHLVRRRGQEARLRCSPMKGHSHVYWYRQLPEEGLKFMVYLQKENIIDESGMPKERFSAEFPKEGPSILRIQQVVRGDSAAYFCASSPYDRGNEKLFFGSGTQLSVL.

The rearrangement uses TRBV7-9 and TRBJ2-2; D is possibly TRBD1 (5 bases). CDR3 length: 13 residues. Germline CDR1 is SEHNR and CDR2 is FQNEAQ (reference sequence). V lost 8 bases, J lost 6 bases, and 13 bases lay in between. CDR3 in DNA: TGTGCCAGCCAGGACACGGTCCCCGGGGAGCTGTTTTTT. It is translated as CASQDTVPGELFF.

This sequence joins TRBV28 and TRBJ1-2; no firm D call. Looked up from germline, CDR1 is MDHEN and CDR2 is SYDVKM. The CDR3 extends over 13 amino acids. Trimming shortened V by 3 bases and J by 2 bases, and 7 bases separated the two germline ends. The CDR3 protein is CASSLVANYGYTF. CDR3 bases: TGTGCCAGCAGTTTGGTAGCAAACTATGGCTACACCTTC.